This T cell receptor beta chain was sequenced for a study of T-cell memory formation after mild COVID-19. At the level of the study: Most TCR clusters belonged to a single donor.

V was pared by 5 bases and J by 0 bases, with 10 bases of the junction left unmatched. CDR3 size: 17 residues. Germline CDR1 reads SGHTA; CDR2 reads FQGTGA. Findings and caveats of the study: The CD4+ clones that contracted clustered mainly within CM and EM, and the CD8+ clones concentrated in EMRA. Whereas later expanders leaned CD4+, clones contracting day 15 to 85 showed a balanced CD4/CD8 makeup.

Employing constant-segment primers, 5'RACE generated TCR alpha and TCR beta cDNA libraries bearing sample barcodes and UMIs. TCRdb passed the 5' RACE reads through MiXCR, listing each CDR3 protein once. The sample lists roughly 99,000 distinct CDR3 sequences, approximately 15% occurring once. This clonotype was seen only a few times. Its antigen is still unknown. This receptor was identified in a man aged 18-30 years who had mild COVID-19 (a few samples of this study predate the infection). Cell type and time point are not known. Source material: PBMCs or a T cell subset sorted from them (not recorded which). The chain has TRBV7-3 and TRBJ2-1; TRBD2 agrees at 7 bases. CDR3 sequence: CASSQTGLLSSYNEQFF. The CDR3 DNA is TGTGCCAGCAGCCAAACGGGACTACTAAGCTCCTACAATGAGCAGTTCTTC.